This TCR beta chain originates from a study of cytomegalovirus exposure and HLA in healthy donors. Comments on this clone: The antigen remains unidentified.

The PCR used 60 Vbeta and 13 Jbeta primers. Clones were sequenced by immunoSEQ multiplex PCR, and TCRdb holds only the in-frame ones, with some missing. The table records 65,000 or so clones, around 77% of them present only once. The CDR3 extends over 14 amino acids. Germline assignment: CDR1 MNHEY and CDR2 SVGAGI. The V end lost 0 bases, the J end lost 8 bases, and 8 bases lay between the germline ends. Overall study results and limits: A later analysis showed that HLA-associated TCR beta chains had undergone more clonal expansion than equally common others. One variant, a missense change in DCLRE1C, was linked in a later analysis to TCR beta V- and J-gene trimming. According to the study, some 160 TCR beta chains were cytomegalovirus-associated. Per a prior analysis, the majority of TCR beta V segments were productive roughly 90% or roughly 30% of the time.

The sequence came from a woman in her forties in good health and CMV-seropositive. V and J are TRBV6-5 and TRBJ1-6; D gene unclear. The sequenced sample was PBMCs. The CDR3 spells CASSYSGGYSPLHF. DNA for the CDR3: TGTGCCAGCAGTTACTCGGGAGGTTATTCACCCCTCCACTTT.